The next 30 T cell receptor beta chains were all read from a single sample in a study of blood T cell repertoires in COVID-19. This table comes from immunoSEQ multiplex PCR, and its TCRdb copy is limited to in-frame clones, with some not included. The repertoire holds 86,000 or so clones, with approximately 80% as singletons. Material: peripheral blood. These receptors all come from a man between 65 and 85 years old with acute or convalescent COVID-19.

This CDR3 reads CASRPPRGIGSYEQYF. The DNA of the CDR3 is TGTGCCAGCAGACCACCCCGGGGGATCGGGTCCTACGAGCAGTACTTC. V and J are TRBV2 and TRBJ2-7; D perhaps matches TRBD2 (6 bases). V was shortened by 6 bases and J by 1 base, with 19 bases between the two germline ends. Germline V CDR1 and CDR2: SNHLY, FYNNEI. CDR3 size: 16 residues.

V is TRBV2 and J is TRBJ1-4; D might be TRBD1 (6 bases). Germline-derived CDR1 and CDR2 are SNHLY and FYNNEI. Trimming stripped 6 bases from V and 5 bases from J, with 19 bases between. The CDR3 length is 16 residues. CDR3 region: CASSPNRAGINEKLFF. The DNA of the CDR3 is TGTGCCAGCAGCCCAAACAGGGCAGGGATAAATGAAAAACTGTTTTTT.

The rearrangement joins TRBV9 to TRBJ2-3; no definite D call. Trimming took 1 base from V and 5 from J, leaving 11 bases between them. The CDR3 covers 14 residues. Looked up from germline, CDR1 is SGDLS and CDR2 is YYNGEE. The CDR3 bases are TGTGCCAGCAGCGTATTAGGCGGAAAAGATACGCAGTATTTT. This sequence encodes CASSVLGGKDTQYF.

The chain links TRBV11-2 to TRBJ1-4, with D maybe TRBD1 (5 bases). Between the trimmed V and J ends, which lost 3 bases and 4 bases, there was a span of 12 bases. The germline V gene has CDR1 SGHAT and CDR2 FQNNGV. The CDR3 is 15 residues long. The CDR3 DNA sequence: TGTGCCAGCAGCTTGGGGGGGTATAGTAATGAAAAACTGTTTTTT. Its protein is CASSLGGYSNEKLFF.

The chain uses TRBV11-2 and TRBJ2-7; 9 bases match TRBD1. Germline loops: CDR1 SGHAT, CDR2 FQNNGV. CDR3 length: 14 amino acids. V was clipped by 3 bases and J by 6 bases; unmatched bases: 6. The CDR3 here is CASSFGTGLLEQYF. In nucleotides, the CDR3 is TGTGCCAGCAGCTTTGGGACAGGGTTACTCGAGCAGTACTTC.

The chain recombines TRBV29-1 with TRBJ2-1; 8 bases agree with TRBD2. With 6 bases clipped from V and 7 bases from J, the junction kept 11 bases outside the gene matches. The CDR3 consists of 14 residues. Germline V gene data show CDR1 as SQVTM and CDR2 as ANQGSEA. CDR3 sequence (DNA): TGCAGCGTCAGGACTAGCCACCCTTGGAATGAGCAGTTCTTC. As protein: CSVRTSHPWNEQFF.

This clone turned up a few times. The V gene is TRBV5-1, the J gene TRBJ2-1; D remains ambiguous. The CDR3 extends over 14 amino acids. V shed 0 bases and J shed 8 bases, with 12 bases lying between them. Germline values: CDR1 SGHRS, CDR2 YFSETQ. The CDR3, as DNA: TGCGCCAGCAGCTTGGTACCAGAGACACATGAGCAGTTCTTC. Amino acids: CASSLVPETHEQFF.

Concerning this clone itself: An end of the junction does not agree with germline; a read error may underlie this. CDR3 nucleotide sequence: TGTGCCACCAGTCTATCATACTACGAGCAGTACTTC. Amino acids: CATSLSYYEQYF. This rearrangement joins TRBV6-5 to TRBJ2-7; D unresolved. This CDR3 is built from 12 residues. Germline V gene lookup returns CDR1 MNHEY and CDR2 SVGAGI.

The CDR3 spells CATSDAGLGGGNQPQHF. CDR3 nucleotide sequence: TGTGCCACCAGTGATGCGGGGCTCGGAGGTGGCAATCAGCCCCAGCATTTT. The J gene is TRBJ1-5, the V gene TRBV24-1; maybe TRBD1 (5 bases). This CDR3 is built from 17 residues. Germline V gives CDR1 KGHDR, CDR2 SFDVKD. With 3 bases removed from V and 2 bases from J, the gap between germline ends came to 16 bases.

This clone was seen a single time. The V gene is TRBV5-1, the J gene TRBJ1-1, with a possible D match to TRBD1 (5 bases). Deletions cut 4 bases from V and 0 bases from J, with 13 bases between. The CDR3 loop spans 15 amino acids. Germline V gives CDR1 SGHRS, CDR2 YFSETQ. This chain's CDR3 is CASSPAAGLNTEAFF. The CDR3, as DNA: TGCGCCAGCAGCCCCGCGGCAGGGCTGAACACTGAAGCTTTCTTT.

This clone was seen just once. The V and J genes are TRBV5-6 and TRBJ2-7; TRBD1 is a possible D gene (5 bases). V was pared by 3 bases and J by 1 base, with 17 bases between. The CDR3 length is 16 residues. Germline V gene data show CDR1 as SGHDT and CDR2 as YYEEEE. The CDR3 coding sequence is TGTGCCAGCAGCTCCTCACCTACAGGCGCTTCCTACGAGCAGTACTTC. This gives the protein CASSSSPTGASYEQYF.

The chain links TRBV7-9 to TRBJ1-5, with D perhaps TRBD1 (5 bases). Deletions cut 3 bases from V and 0 bases from J, with 9 bases between. Looked up from germline, CDR1 is SEHNR and CDR2 is FQNEAQ (reference sequence). This CDR3 region has 15 residues. CDR3 sequence reads: CASSLDGGSNQPQHF. The CDR3 region has the DNA TGTGCCAGCAGCTTGGACGGGGGTAGCAATCAGCCCCAGCATTTT.

This clone occurred a few times. V and J are TRBV5-1 and TRBJ1-1; the D gene is possibly TRBD1 (5 bases). The V end was cut by 3 bases, the J end by 4 bases, with 13 bases between. This CDR3 is 14 amino acids long. CDR1 SGHRS and CDR2 YFSETQ come from the germline V gene. The DNA of the CDR3 is TGCGCCAGCAGCTCGGGAGCTGGGGGCACTGAAGCTTTCTTT. Translation gives CASSSGAGGTEAFF.

This chain links TRBV6-5 with TRBJ1-2; D unresolved. The CDR3 length is 15 residues. Germline V CDR1 and CDR2: MNHEY, SVGAGI. V lost 0 bases and J lost 4, with 12 bases in between. Written as DNA, the CDR3 is TGTGCCAGCAGTTACTCGAATGAAGCGAGCTATGGCTACACCTTC. This translates into CASSYSNEASYGYTF.

The gene calls are TRBV4-1 and TRBJ2-7; tentatively, D is TRBD1 (5 bases). The CDR3 is 16 residues long. V was pared by 1 base and J by 4 bases, with 17 bases between. The germline V gene has CDR1 MGHRA and CDR2 YSYEKL. CDR3 residues: CASSQAGGKGIYEQYF. The CDR3 DNA sequence: TGCGCCAGCAGCCAAGCGGGTGGGAAGGGGATTTACGAGCAGTACTTC.

The chain has TRBV7-9 and TRBJ2-2, with TRBD2 matching over 7 bases. Germline lookup yields CDR1 SEHNR and CDR2 FQNEAQ (reference sequence). The trim removed 5 bases at V and 0 bases at J, leaving 3 bases unmatched. The CDR3 totals 15 residues. Here the CDR3 reads CASSTRGANTGELFF. Here the CDR3 DNA reads TGTGCCAGCAGCACACGGGGGGCGAACACCGGGGAGCTGTTTTTT.

The rearrangement uses TRBV5-4 and TRBJ1-6, with a weak D call TRBD1 (5 bases). This CDR3 region has 16 residues. Between the trimmed V and J ends, which lost 0 bases and 9 bases, there was a span of 16 bases. Germline assignment: CDR1 SGHNT and CDR2 YYREEE (reference sequence). Here the CDR3 reads CASSLGPAARVSPLHF. The CDR3 nucleotides read TGTGCCAGCAGCTTGGGTCCCGCGGCCAGGGTTTCACCCCTCCACTTT.

The chain couples TRBV2 to TRBJ2-2, with TRBD2 identical over 7 bases. The trim removed 2 bases at V and 7 bases at J, leaving 7 bases unmatched. CDR3 length equals 15 residues. The V gene's germline CDR1 is SNHLY and CDR2 FYNNEI. The CDR3 sequence: CASSETRLANGELFF. The CDR3 DNA sequence: TGTGCCAGCAGTGAAACACGACTAGCTAACGGGGAGCTGTTTTTT.

The chain carries TRBV10-3 and TRBJ2-7, with 7 bases aligning to TRBD1. Germline CDR1 reads ENHRY; CDR2 reads SYGVKD. V was pared by 4 bases and J by 3 bases, with 9 bases of the junction left unmatched. The CDR3 consists of 15 residues. CDR3 region: CAISARQGVNYEQYV. CDR3 DNA sequence: TGTGCCATCAGTGCACGGCAGGGGGTAAACTACGAGCAGTACGTC.

This clone was counted only a few times. In nucleotides, the CDR3 is TGTGCCAGTAGTGGACAGGGGGCCAACATTCAGTACTTC. This gives the protein CASSGQGANIQYF. The rearrangement uses TRBV19 and TRBJ2-4, with TRBD1 matching over 11 bases. In germline, CDR1 is LNHDA, CDR2 SQIVND (reference sequence). V lost 5 bases, J lost 7 bases, and 1 base stayed unmatched. The CDR3 contains 13 residues.

V is TRBV19 and J is TRBJ2-7; TRBD2 matches 7 bases. Germline loops: CDR1 LNHDA, CDR2 SQIVND (reference sequence). This CDR3 is 16 amino acids long. Trimming took 7 bases from V and 1 from J; bases not matched to a gene: 13. The CDR3 loop reads CASTLSSEGGSYEQYF. The CDR3 DNA reads as TGTGCCAGTACCCTAAGCTCGGAGGGAGGGTCCTACGAGCAGTACTTC.

The chain links TRBV4-1 to TRBJ2-7; maybe TRBD2 (6 bases). V gave up 0 bases and J gave up 2 bases, with 17 bases separating them. The CDR3 extends over 17 amino acids. Germline V lookup: CDR1 MGHRA, CDR2 YSYEKL. CDR3 protein: CASSQDLRRGTTYEQYF. The CDR3 DNA reads as TGCGCCAGCAGCCAAGATCTCCGGAGGGGAACTACCTACGAGCAGTACTTC.

The chain uses TRBV19 and TRBJ1-4; 8 bases align to TRBD1. The germline V gene encodes CDR1 LNHDA and CDR2 SQIVND (reference sequence). The V gene end was trimmed by 5 bases and the J gene end by 10 bases; junction bases not matched to a gene: 6. This CDR3 comprises 13 residues. In nucleotides, the CDR3 is TGTGCCAGTAGTGCCCAGGGGGCAGGAAAACTGTTTTTT. Translated: CASSAQGAGKLFF.

This clone came up a few times. V gene TRBV5-4 combines with J gene TRBJ2-7, with D maybe TRBD1 (6 bases). Trimming left V 3 bases short and J 5 bases short, with 12 bases between. Germline V gives CDR1 SGHNT, CDR2 YYREEE (reference sequence). The CDR3 consists of 13 residues. The DNA of the CDR3 is TGTGCCAGCAGCTGGGGACAAAGCGACGAGCAGTACTTC. As protein: CASSWGQSDEQYF.

As to this clone: The junction shows a germline mismatch at one end, possibly a read error. The chain combines TRBV6-1 with TRBJ1-3, with D perhaps matching TRBD1 (6 bases). The CDR3 is made up of 16 amino acids. The germline V gene has CDR1 MNHNS and CDR2 SASEGT. Here the CDR3 DNA reads TGTGCCAGTAGTGAGTGGGCAGGGGCGGCTGGAAACACCATATATTTT. Translation gives CASSEWAGAAGNTIYF.

CDR3 in DNA: TGTGCCAGCAGTGAAGGGCTCGGGACCTACGAGCAGTACGTC. Amino acid sequence: CASSEGLGTYEQYV. V and J are TRBV2 and TRBJ2-7, with D possibly being TRBD2 (5 bases). With 1 base removed from V and 2 bases from J, the gap between germline ends came to 9 bases. The CDR3 has 14 amino acids. Germline CDR1 reads SNHLY; CDR2 reads FYNNEI.

The J gene is TRBJ1-1, the V gene TRBV5-6; D unresolved. CDR1 is SGHDT, CDR2 YYEEEE, per germline. This CDR3 is built from 15 residues. V was cut by 0 bases and J by 1 base, with 10 bases left in between. The CDR3 DNA reads TGTGCCAGCAGCTTGGGGGCGGGAACGAACACTGAAGCTTTCTTT. Its protein product is CASSLGAGTNTEAFF.

A few counts support this clone. The chain couples TRBV7-9 to TRBJ2-7, with a tentative D call TRBD1 (6 bases). V lost 5 bases and J 2 bases, leaving 16 bases between the germline ends. The CDR3 runs to 15 residues. Germline values: CDR1 SEHNR, CDR2 FQNEAQ (reference sequence). The CDR3 nucleotides are TGTGCCAGCAGCGATACAGGGAGATCTACCTACGAGCAGTACTTC. The encoded protein is CASSDTGRSTYEQYF.

The chain uses TRBV5-1 and TRBJ1-5, with 9 bases identical to TRBD1. Looked up from germline, CDR1 is SGHRS and CDR2 is YFSETQ. CDR3 length: 19 amino acids. V gave up 2 bases and J gave up 1 base; unmatched junction bases: 13. This CDR3 reads CASSFKFGTGFGSNQPQHF. Here the CDR3 DNA reads TGCGCCAGCAGCTTCAAATTCGGGACAGGGTTCGGGAGCAATCAGCCCCAGCATTTT.

This chain links TRBV3-1 (or the pseudogene TRBV3-2) with TRBJ1-5; a possible D gene is TRBD1 (6 bases). The V end was cut by 3 bases, the J end by 5 bases, with 17 bases between. From germline, CDR1 is LGHDT and CDR2 YNNKEL (reference sequence). The CDR3 runs 16 residues. The DNA for the CDR3 is TGTGCCAGCAGCCAGAGGGGGGGCAGGGGCCATCAGCCCCAGCATTTT. Translated: CASSQRGGRGHQPQHF.